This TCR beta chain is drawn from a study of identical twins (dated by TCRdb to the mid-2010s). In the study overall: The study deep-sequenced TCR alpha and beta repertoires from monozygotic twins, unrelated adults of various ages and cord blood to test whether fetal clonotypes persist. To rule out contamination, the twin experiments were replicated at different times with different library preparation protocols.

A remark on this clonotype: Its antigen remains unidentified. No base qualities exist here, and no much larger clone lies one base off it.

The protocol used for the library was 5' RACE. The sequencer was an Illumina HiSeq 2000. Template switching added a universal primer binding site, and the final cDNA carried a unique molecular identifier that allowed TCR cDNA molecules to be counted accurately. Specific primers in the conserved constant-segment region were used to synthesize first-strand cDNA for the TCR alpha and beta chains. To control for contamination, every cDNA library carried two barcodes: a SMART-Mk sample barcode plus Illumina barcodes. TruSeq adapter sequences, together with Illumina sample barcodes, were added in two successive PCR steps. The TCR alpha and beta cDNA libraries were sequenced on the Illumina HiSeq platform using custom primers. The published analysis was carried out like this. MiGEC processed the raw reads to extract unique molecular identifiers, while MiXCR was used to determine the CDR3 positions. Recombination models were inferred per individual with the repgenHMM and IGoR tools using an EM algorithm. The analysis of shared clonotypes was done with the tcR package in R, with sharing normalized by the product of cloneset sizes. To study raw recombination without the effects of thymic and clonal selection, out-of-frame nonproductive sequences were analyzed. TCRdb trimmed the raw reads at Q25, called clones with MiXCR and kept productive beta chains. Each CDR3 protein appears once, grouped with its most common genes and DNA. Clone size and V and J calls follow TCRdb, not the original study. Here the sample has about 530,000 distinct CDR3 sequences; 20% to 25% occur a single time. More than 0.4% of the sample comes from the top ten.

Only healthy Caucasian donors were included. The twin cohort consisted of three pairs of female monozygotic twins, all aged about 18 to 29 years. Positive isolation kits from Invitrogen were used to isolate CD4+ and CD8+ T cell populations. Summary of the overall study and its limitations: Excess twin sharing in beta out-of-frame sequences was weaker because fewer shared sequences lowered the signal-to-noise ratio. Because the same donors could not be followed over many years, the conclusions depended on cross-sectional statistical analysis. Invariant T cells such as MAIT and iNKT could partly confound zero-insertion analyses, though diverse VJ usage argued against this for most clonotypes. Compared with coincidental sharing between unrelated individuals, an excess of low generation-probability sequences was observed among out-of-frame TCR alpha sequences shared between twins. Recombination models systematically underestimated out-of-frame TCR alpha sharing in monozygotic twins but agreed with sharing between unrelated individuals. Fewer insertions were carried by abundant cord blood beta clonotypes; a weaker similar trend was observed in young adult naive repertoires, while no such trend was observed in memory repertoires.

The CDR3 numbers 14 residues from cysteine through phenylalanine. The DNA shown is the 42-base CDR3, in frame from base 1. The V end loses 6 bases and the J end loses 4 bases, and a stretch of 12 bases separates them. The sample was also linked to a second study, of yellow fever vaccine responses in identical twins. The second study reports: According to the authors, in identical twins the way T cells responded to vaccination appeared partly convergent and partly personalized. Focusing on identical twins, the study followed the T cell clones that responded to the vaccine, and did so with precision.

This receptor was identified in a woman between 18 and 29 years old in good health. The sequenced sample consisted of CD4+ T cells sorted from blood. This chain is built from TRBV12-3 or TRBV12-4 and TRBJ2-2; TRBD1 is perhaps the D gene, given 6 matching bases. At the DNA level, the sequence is TGTGCCAGCAGGCTCCGGGACATCACCGGGGAGCTGTTTTTT. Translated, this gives CASRLRDITGELFF.